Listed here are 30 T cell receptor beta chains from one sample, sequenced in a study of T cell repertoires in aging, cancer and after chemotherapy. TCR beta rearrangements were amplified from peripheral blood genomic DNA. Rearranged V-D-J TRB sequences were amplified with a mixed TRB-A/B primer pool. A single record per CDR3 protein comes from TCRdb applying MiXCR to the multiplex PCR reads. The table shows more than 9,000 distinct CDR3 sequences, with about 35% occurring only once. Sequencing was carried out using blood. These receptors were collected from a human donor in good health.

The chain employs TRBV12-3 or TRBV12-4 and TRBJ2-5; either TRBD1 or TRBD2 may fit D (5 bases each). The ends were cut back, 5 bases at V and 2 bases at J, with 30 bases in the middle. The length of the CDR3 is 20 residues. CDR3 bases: TGTGCCAGCAGTACCGGGACCATGAACAGGTTTATGGTCCTTCAAGAGACCCAGTACTTC. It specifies CASSTGTMNRFMVLQETQYF.

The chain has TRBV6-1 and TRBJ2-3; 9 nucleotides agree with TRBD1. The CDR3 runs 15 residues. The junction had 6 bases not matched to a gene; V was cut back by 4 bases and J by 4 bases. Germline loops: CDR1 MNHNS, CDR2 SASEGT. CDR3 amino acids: CASSGLTGGADTQYF. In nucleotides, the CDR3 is TGTGCCAGCAGTGGCTTGACAGGGGGTGCAGATACGCAGTATTTT.

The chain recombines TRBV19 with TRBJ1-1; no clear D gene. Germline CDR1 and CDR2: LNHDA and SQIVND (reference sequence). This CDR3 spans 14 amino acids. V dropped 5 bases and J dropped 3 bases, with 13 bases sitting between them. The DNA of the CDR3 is TGTGCCAGTAGTCATAGGTGGTCCTACACTGAAGCTTTCTTT. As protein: CASSHRWSYTEAFF.

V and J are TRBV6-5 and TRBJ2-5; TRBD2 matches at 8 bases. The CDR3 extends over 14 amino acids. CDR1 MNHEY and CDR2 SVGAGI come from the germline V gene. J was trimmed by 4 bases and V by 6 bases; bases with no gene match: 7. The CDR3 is CASSPWLAGETQYF. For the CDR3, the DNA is TGTGCCAGCAGCCCCTGGCTAGCGGGAGAGACCCAGTACTTC.

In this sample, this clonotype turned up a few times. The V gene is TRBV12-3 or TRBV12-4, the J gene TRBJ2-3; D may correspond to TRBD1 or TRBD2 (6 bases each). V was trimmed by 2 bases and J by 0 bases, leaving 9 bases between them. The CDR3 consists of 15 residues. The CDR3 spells CASSLQGRSTDTQYF. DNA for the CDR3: TGTGCCAGCAGTTTACAGGGGAGGAGCACAGATACGCAGTATTTT.

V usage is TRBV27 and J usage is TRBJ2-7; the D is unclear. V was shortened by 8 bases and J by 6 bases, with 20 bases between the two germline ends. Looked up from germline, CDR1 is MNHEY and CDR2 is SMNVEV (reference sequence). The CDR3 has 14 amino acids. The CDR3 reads CASSSGRLSSEQYF. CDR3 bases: TGTGCCAGCTCGTCCGGACGCCTGAGCTCCGAGCAGTACTTC.

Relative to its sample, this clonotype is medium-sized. CDR3 DNA: TGTGCCAGTAGTATCACAGGGGGCTCTGGGGCCAACGTCCTGACTTTC. Residues: CASSITGGSGANVLTF. The rearrangement uses TRBV19 and TRBJ2-6; the match to TRBD1 covers 8 bases. Germline values: CDR1 LNHDA, CDR2 SQIVND (reference sequence). The length of the CDR3 is 16 residues. V lost 3 bases, J lost 0 bases, and 1 base stayed unmatched.

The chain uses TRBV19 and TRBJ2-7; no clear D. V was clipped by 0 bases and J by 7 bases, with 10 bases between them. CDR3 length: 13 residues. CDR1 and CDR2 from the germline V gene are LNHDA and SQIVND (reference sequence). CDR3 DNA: TGTGCCAGTAGTATAGATCCACGGCGGGAGCAGTACTTC. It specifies CASSIDPRREQYF.

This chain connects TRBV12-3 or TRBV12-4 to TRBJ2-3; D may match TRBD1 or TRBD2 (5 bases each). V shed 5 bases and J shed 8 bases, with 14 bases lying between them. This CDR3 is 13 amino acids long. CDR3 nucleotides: TGTGCCAGCAGTCCCCGTGGGGGTGGTACGCAGTATTTT. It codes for CASSPRGGGTQYF.

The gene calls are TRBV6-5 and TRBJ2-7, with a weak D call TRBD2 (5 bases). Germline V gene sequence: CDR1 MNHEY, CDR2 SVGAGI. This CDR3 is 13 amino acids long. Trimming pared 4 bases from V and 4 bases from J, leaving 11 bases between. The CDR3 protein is CASSSSLEYEQYF. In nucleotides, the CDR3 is TGTGCCAGCAGTTCTAGCCTAGAGTACGAGCAGTACTTC.

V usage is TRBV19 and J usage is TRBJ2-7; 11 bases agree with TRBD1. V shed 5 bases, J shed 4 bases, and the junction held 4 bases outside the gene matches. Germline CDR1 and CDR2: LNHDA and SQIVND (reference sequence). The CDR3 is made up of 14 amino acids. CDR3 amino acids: CASSQGTGGYEQYF. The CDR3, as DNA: TGTGCCAGTAGTCAGGGGACAGGGGGGTACGAGCAGTACTTC. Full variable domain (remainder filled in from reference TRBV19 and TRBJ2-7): DGGITQSPKYLFRKEGQNVTLSCEQNLNHDAMYWYRQDPGQGLRLIYYSQIVNDFQKGDIAEGYSVSREKKESFPLTVTSAQKNPTAFYLCASSQGTGGYEQYFGPGTRLTVT.

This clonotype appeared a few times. This CDR3 is CASLKGQARETQYF. The CDR3 nucleotides are TGTGCCAGCCTAAAGGGACAGGCACGAGAGACCCAGTACTTC. This rearrangement joins TRBV6-2 or TRBV6-3 to TRBJ2-5, with 8 bases identical to TRBD1. Germline V lookup: CDR1 MNHEY, CDR2 SVGEGT. J was trimmed by 4 bases and V by 8 bases; bases with no gene match: 9. The CDR3 is 14 amino acids.

CDR3 in amino acids: CASSLGWDRSTNEKLFF. The DNA for the CDR3 is TGTGCCAGCAGCTTGGGGTGGGACAGGTCAACTAATGAAAAACTGTTTTTT. The chain recombines TRBV5-6 with TRBJ1-4; TRBD1 matches 8 bases. Germline CDR1 reads SGHDT; CDR2 reads YYEEEE. Trimming removed 0 bases from V and 0 bases from J; junction bases left unmatched: 4. The CDR3 runs to 17 residues.

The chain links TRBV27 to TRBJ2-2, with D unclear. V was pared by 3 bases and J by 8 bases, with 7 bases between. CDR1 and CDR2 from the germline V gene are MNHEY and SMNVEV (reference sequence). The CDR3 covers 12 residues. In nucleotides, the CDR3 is TGTGCCAGCAGTTTGCCCTCGGGGGAGCTGTTTTTT. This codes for CASSLPSGELFF.

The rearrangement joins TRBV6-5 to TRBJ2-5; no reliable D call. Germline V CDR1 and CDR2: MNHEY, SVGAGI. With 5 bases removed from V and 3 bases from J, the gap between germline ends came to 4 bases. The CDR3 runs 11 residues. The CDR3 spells CASSGEETQYF. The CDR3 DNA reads TGTGCCAGCAGTGGCGAAGAGACCCAGTACTTC.

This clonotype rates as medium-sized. DNA for the CDR3: TGCAGCGCGGGGGAGGACCTCAGCTCCTACGAGCAGTACTTC. This sequence encodes CSAGEDLSSYEQYF. The chain uses TRBV29-1 and TRBJ2-7; D is perhaps TRBD2 (6 bases). The CDR3 loop spans 14 amino acids. V was trimmed by 7 bases and J by 0 bases, leaving 16 bases between them. The germline V gene has CDR1 SQVTM and CDR2 ANQGSEA.

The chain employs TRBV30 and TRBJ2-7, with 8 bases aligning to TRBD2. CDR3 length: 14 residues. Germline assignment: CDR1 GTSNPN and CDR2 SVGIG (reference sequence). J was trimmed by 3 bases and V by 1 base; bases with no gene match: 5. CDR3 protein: CAWSGLANRYEQYF. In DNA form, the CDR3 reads TGTGCCTGGAGTGGACTAGCGAACCGCTACGAGCAGTACTTC.

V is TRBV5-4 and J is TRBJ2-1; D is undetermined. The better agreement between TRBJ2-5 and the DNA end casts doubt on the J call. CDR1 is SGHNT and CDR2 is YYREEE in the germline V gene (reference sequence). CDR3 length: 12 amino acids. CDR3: CASSLTQETQYF. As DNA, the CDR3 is TGTGCCAGCAGCCTCACGCAAGAGACCCAGTACTTC.

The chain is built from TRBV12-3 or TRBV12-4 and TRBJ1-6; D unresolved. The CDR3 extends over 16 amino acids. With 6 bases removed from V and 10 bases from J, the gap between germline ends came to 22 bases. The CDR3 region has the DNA TGTGCCAGCAGCCGCGGCCGGAAGATAGAGGTGTCACCCCTCCACTTT. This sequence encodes CASSRGRKIEVSPLHF.

DNA for the CDR3: TGTGCCAGCTCACCAAGGGGCCAGAACACCGGGGAGCTGTTTTTT. It yields the protein CASSPRGQNTGELFF. V usage is TRBV18 and J usage is TRBJ2-2; D is perhaps TRBD1 (5 bases). This CDR3 comprises 15 residues. Germline CDR1 KGHSH, CDR2 LQKENI. The ends were cut back, 2 bases at V and 1 base at J, with 8 bases in the middle. The whole variable domain, filled in from reference TRBV18 and TRBJ2-2, reads NAGVMQNPRHLVRRRGQEARLRCSPMKGHSHVYWYRQLPEEGLKFMVYLQKENIIDESGMPKERFSAEFPKEGPSILRIQQVVRGDSAAYFCASSPRGQNTGELFFGEGSRLTVL.

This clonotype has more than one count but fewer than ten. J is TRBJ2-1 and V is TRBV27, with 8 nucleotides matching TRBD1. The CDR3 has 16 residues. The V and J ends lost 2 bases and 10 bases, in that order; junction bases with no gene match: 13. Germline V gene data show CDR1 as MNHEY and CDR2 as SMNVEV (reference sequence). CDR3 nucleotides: TGTGCCAGCAGTTTAATCCCCCCCGGACGACAGGGGGAGCAGTTCTTC. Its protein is CASSLIPPGRQGEQFF.

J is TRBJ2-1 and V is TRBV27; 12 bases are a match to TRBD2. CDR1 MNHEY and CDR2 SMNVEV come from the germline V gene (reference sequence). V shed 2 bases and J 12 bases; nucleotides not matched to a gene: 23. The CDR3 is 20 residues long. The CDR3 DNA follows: TGTGCCAGCAGTTTAGGGTCTAGCGGGAGGGCCCAAAAAGGGGTATTTCGGCAGTTCTTC. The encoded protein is CASSLGSSGRAQKGVFRQFF.

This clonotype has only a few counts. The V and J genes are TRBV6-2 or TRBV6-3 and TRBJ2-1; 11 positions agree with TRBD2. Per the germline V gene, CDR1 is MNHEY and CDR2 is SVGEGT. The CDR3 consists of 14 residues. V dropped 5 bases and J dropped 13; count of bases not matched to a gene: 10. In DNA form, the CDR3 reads TGTGCCAGCAGTCCGTTACTAGCGGGGGCCGATCAGTTCTTC. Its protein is CASSPLLAGADQFF.

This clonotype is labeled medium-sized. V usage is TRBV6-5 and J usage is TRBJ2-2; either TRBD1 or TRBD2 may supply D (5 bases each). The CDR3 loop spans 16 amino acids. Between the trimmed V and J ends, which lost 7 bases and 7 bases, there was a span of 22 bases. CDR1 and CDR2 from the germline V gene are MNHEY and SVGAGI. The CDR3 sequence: CASTQRRQTYGGELFF. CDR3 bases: TGTGCCAGCACCCAGCGGCGACAGACTTATGGCGGGGAGCTGTTTTTT.

CDR3 loop: CASSPGLGFEQFF. In DNA form, the CDR3 reads TGTGCCAGCAGTCCGGGACTAGGGTTTGAGCAGTTCTTC. This sequence joins TRBV27 and TRBJ2-1, with 8 bases fitting TRBD2. V lost 5 bases and J lost 9; bases outside the gene matches: 6. Per the germline V gene, CDR1 is MNHEY and CDR2 is SMNVEV (reference sequence). This CDR3 contains 13 residues.

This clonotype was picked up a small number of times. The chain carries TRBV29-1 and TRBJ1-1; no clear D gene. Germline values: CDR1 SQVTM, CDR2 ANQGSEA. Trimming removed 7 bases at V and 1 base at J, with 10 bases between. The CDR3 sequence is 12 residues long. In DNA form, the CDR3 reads TGCAGCGCCCTCATGGGGAACACTGAAGCTTTCTTT. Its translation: CSALMGNTEAFF. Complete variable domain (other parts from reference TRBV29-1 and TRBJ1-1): SAVISQKPSRDICQRGTSLTIQCQVDSQVTMMFWYRQQPGQSLTLIATANQGSEATYESGFVIDKFPISRPNLTFSTLTVSNMSPEDSSIYLCSALMGNTEAFFGQGTRLTVV.

The CDR3 DNA follows: TGTGCCAGCCGGCTAGCGGGAGACTCCTACGAGCAGTACTTC. Its translation is CASRLAGDSYEQYF. V is TRBV6-1 and J is TRBJ2-7, with 10 bases aligning to TRBD2. Germline assignment: CDR1 MNHNS and CDR2 SASEGT. This CDR3 has 14 residues. The V and J ends lost 8 bases and 0 bases, in that order; junction bases with no gene match: 4.

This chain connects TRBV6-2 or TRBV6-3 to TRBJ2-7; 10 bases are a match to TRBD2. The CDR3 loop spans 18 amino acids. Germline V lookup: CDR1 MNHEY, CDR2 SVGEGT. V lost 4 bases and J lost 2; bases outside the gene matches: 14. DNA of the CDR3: TGTGCCAGCAGTTTTGAGCGGGAGGGTGCTAAGAGGACCTACGAGCAGTACTTC. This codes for CASSFEREGAKRTYEQYF.

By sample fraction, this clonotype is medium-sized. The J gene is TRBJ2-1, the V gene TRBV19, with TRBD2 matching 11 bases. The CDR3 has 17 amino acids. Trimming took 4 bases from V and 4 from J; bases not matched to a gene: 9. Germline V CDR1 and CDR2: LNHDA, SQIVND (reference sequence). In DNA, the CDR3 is TGTGCCAGTAGTAGGCTAGCGGGAGGCATGGGATACAATGAGCAGTTCTTC. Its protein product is CASSRLAGGMGYNEQFF.

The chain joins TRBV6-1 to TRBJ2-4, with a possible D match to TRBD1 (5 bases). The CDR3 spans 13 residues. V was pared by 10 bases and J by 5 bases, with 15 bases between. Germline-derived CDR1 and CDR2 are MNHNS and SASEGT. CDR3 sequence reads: CATSSDKENIQYF. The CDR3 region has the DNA TGTGCCACCTCGTCGGACAAGGAAAACATTCAGTACTTC.